The subject of this entry is one T cell receptor beta chain. Its specificity is not known. This entry belongs to a study of cytomegalovirus exposure and HLA in healthy donors. Notes on the study in general: For most TCR beta V segments, an earlier analysis put the productive rate at about 90% or about 30% of the time.

The CDR3 loop spans 14 amino acids. CDR1 is LGHNT, CDR2 FRNRAP, per germline. V gave up 6 bases and J gave up 6 bases; unmatched junction bases: 10. PCR used 60 Vbeta primers and 13 Jbeta primers. Libraries were prepared by immunoSEQ multiplex PCR; TCRdb keeps only in-frame clonotypes and omits some of them. Here the sample spans 170,000 or so clones, around four fifths being singletons. Sequenced material: PBMCs. The V and J genes are TRBV12-5 and TRBJ1-2; 7 positions agree with TRBD1. The TCR comes from a girl between 10 and 17 years old in good health and CMV-seropositive. The CDR3 protein is CASGHLQGFDGYTF. As DNA, the CDR3 is TGTGCTAGTGGACACCTACAGGGGTTCGATGGCTACACCTTC.